The 22 T cell receptor beta chains below come from one sample, sequenced in a study of regulatory T cells in long-lasting Graves disease. In building TCR beta libraries, iRepertoire HTBI primers were used together with Arm-PCR of CDR3 regions. TCRdb re-called the multiplex PCR reads through MiXCR, storing one row per CDR3 protein. The sample lists roughly 300,000 distinct CDR3 sequences; around 19% were seen once. The time point is: persistent/refractory GD, antithyroid drugs over 5 years with positive TRAb. Extracted RNA from PBMCs served as the source of the TCR library. Material: peripheral blood mononuclear cells (PBMCs), obtained when the disease was refractory, from a patient treated with antithyroid drugs. The source is a female donor with Graves disease.

This clonotype was counted between two and nine times. The chain recombines TRBV7-9 with TRBJ1-3; the D is unclear. This CDR3 is built from 17 residues. The germline V gene encodes CDR1 SEHNR and CDR2 FQNEAQ (reference sequence). V shed 0 bases and J shed 0 bases, with 12 bases lying between them. This CDR3 reads CASSLANLVYSGNTIYF. Here the CDR3 DNA reads TGTGCCAGCAGCTTAGCGAATTTAGTGTACTCTGGAAACACCATATATTTT. Using reference TRBV7-9 and TRBJ1-3 for the parts outside the CDR3, the full variable domain is DTGVSQNPRHKITKRGQNVTFRCDPISEHNRLYWYRQTLGQGPEFLTYFQNEAQLEKSRLLSDRFSAERPKGSFSTLEIQRTEQGDSAMYLCASSLANLVYSGNTIYFGEGSWLTVV.

This clonotype was seen only a few times. This chain connects TRBV7-8 to TRBJ1-6; 9 bases agree with TRBD1. CDR3 length: 18 residues. With V trimmed by 2 bases and J by 9 bases, 14 bases remained unmatched. Germline V gene sequence: CDR1 SGHVS, CDR2 FQNEAQ. The CDR3 region is CASSLTPLSGTGSSPLHF. Here the CDR3 DNA reads TGTGCCAGCAGCTTAACGCCGCTCTCCGGGACAGGGAGTTCACCCCTCCACTTT.

This clonotype occurred a few times. The rearrangement uses TRBV28 and TRBJ1-3; possible D gene TRBD1, 6 bases. Trimming cost V 3 bases and J 4 bases, with 13 bases left between them. Germline lookup yields CDR1 MDHEN and CDR2 SYDVKM. The CDR3 is 15 residues long. The CDR3 nucleotides read TGTGCCAGCAGTTTTCGAGGGGGTTCCGGAAACACCATATATTTT. As protein: CASSFRGGSGNTIYF.

The genes are TRBV6-1 and TRBJ2-4; D possibly uses TRBD1 or TRBD2 (6 bases each). The germline gives CDR1 MNHNS, CDR2 SASEGT. Trimming cost V 9 bases and J 0 bases, with 24 bases left between them. The CDR3 has 18 residues. CDR3 amino acids: CASQKGGPNQIAKNIQYF. CDR3 in DNA: TGTGCCAGTCAGAAGGGGGGCCCAAATCAAATAGCCAAAAACATTCAGTACTTC.

This chain connects TRBV12-3 or TRBV12-4 to TRBJ1-6, with a weak D call TRBD1 (6 bases). The CDR3 has 16 amino acids. V lost 7 bases to trimming and J lost 6 bases, with 19 bases between them. The CDR3 protein is CASNIGPGAFNSPLHF. In DNA, the CDR3 is TGTGCCAGCAATATAGGACCGGGGGCTTTTAATTCACCCCTCCACTTT.

This clonotype was detected ten times or more. The chain recombines TRBV30 with TRBJ2-7, with D uncertain. From germline, CDR1 is GTSNPN and CDR2 SVGIG (reference sequence). There are 11 residues in the CDR3. V was pared by 2 bases and J by 4 bases, with 6 bases between. The CDR3 DNA reads as TGTGCCTGGAGTTCCTATTACGAGCAGTACTTC. Translated: CAWSSYYEQYF.

This clonotype was seen at least ten times. The chain couples TRBV9 to TRBJ2-5; possibly TRBD2 for D (6 bases). V was trimmed by 4 bases and J by 2 bases, leaving 18 bases between them. Looked up from germline, CDR1 is SGDLS and CDR2 is YYNGEE. CDR3 length: 16 residues. The CDR3 nucleotides read TGTGCCAGCAGCTTATCCCCCCTGACTAGTCAAGAGACCCAGTACTTC. It yields the protein CASSLSPLTSQETQYF.

This clonotype has a handful of counts. The chain is built from TRBV7-9 and TRBJ1-1; D is unresolved. The germline CDR1 and CDR2 sequences are SEHNR and FQNEAQ (reference sequence). The CDR3 loop spans 13 amino acids. Trimming took 7 bases from V and 1 from J, leaving 10 bases between them. CDR3 loop: CASNRGWNTEAFF. CDR3 coding DNA: TGTGCCAGCAATCGCGGCTGGAACACTGAAGCTTTCTTT.

This clonotype showed up just once. A read error may explain this, as a much larger clone is one base away. This rearrangement joins TRBV30 to TRBJ2-7; D is possibly TRBD2 (6 bases). This CDR3 has 13 residues. CDR1 and CDR2 (germline): GTSNPN, SVGIG (reference sequence). The V end lost 5 bases, the J end lost 6 bases, and 17 bases lay between the germline ends. The DNA of the CDR3 is TGTGCCTGGGGACGGGCGGTAGCGGTCGAGCAGTACTTC. It is translated as CAWGRAVAVEQYF.

Notes on this clonotype: One end of the junction varies from germline; a read error may be responsible. This chain uses TRBV28 with TRBJ1-5, with no clear D. The germline CDR1 and CDR2 sequences are MDHEN and SYDVKM. This CDR3 has 11 residues. The chain's CDR3 is CASSFESGMDF. CDR3 nucleotide sequence: TGTGCCAGCAGTTTTGAGTCTGGTATGGATTTT.

The chain recombines TRBV9 with TRBJ2-2; no reliable D call. Germline V lookup: CDR1 SGDLS, CDR2 YYNGEE. V lost 4 bases and J 0 bases, leaving 13 bases between the germline ends. The CDR3 has 16 amino acids. CDR3 sequence reads: CASSSNTNANTGELFF. CDR3 nucleotides: TGTGCCAGCAGCTCCAACACGAACGCGAACACCGGGGAGCTGTTTTTT.

In this sample, this clonotype turned up many times. The J gene is TRBJ1-2, the V gene TRBV18; D call uncertain. Between the trimmed V and J ends, which lost 0 bases and 2 bases, there was a span of 10 bases. The CDR3 is 15 residues long. Germline V gene data show CDR1 as KGHSH and CDR2 as LQKENI. The CDR3 loop is CASSPPPGENYGYTF. The CDR3 nucleotides read TGTGCCAGCTCACCACCCCCCGGGGAGAACTATGGCTACACCTTC.

The J gene is TRBJ2-1, the V gene TRBV27, with D perhaps matching TRBD2 (7 bases). The CDR3 has 15 amino acids. The germline gives CDR1 MNHEY, CDR2 SMNVEV (reference sequence). The V end was cut by 3 bases, the J end by 8 bases, with 17 bases between. The CDR3 DNA reads TGTGCCAGCAGTTTTGAGGGGGAGGGCCTGCATGAGCAGTTCTTC. Its translation: CASSFEGEGLHEQFF.

The table lists this clonotype with a few counts. V usage is TRBV20-1 and J usage is TRBJ1-1; 9 nucleotides align to TRBD1. The CDR3 is 13 residues long. Germline CDR1 reads DFQATT; CDR2 reads SNEGSKA (reference sequence). The ends lost 6 bases at V and 5 bases at J; junction bases unmatched: 7. CDR3 nucleotide sequence: TGCAGTGCCCCGGACAGGGGCATGACTGAAGCTTTCTTT. Its translation: CSAPDRGMTEAFF.

In regard to this clonotype: A much larger clone is a single base away; this may be a read error. This chain links TRBV5-5 with TRBJ1-5; 10 bases are a match to TRBD1. CDR3 length: 16 amino acids. Germline trimming cut 4 bases from V and 7 bases from J; bases unmatched to any gene: 11. Per the germline V gene, CDR1 is SGHKS and CDR2 is YYEKEE (reference sequence). CDR3 sequence (DNA): TGTGCCAGCAGCCCCAGGGACGGACAGGGGGGACAGCCCCAGCATTTT. It yields the protein CASSPRDGQGGQPQHF.

The V gene is TRBV24-1, the J gene TRBJ2-2; D unclear. The CDR3 length is 16 residues. Trimming left V 0 bases short and J 2 bases short, with 9 bases between. CDR1 is KGHDR and CDR2 is SFDVKD in the germline V gene. The CDR3 coding sequence is TGTGCCACCAGTGATTTGACGAGAGTCAACACCGGGGAGCTGTTTTTT. Encoded protein: CATSDLTRVNTGELFF.

V and J are TRBV15 and TRBJ1-3, with D possibly TRBD1 on 6 matching bases. Germline V gene data show CDR1 as LNHNV and CDR2 as YYDKDF (reference sequence). V lost 9 bases and J 3 bases, leaving 15 bases between the germline ends. The CDR3 loop spans 14 amino acids. The CDR3 region is CATQGMEDGNTIYF. The CDR3 bases are TGTGCCACGCAGGGGATGGAGGATGGAAACACCATATATTTT.

This clonotype showed up many times. The V call is TRBV27, the J call TRBJ2-7; weak D call: TRBD2 (6 bases). The ends were cut back, 6 bases at V and 3 bases at J, with 24 bases in the middle. CDR3 length: 17 residues. Germline V gene sequence: CDR1 MNHEY, CDR2 SMNVEV (reference sequence). The CDR3 sequence: CASSPPRGSSKGYEQYF. The CDR3 nucleotides read TGTGCCAGCAGCCCACCGCGGGGCTCTAGCAAGGGCTACGAGCAGTACTTC.

This clonotype occurred once. A far larger clone is one base from this, pointing to a likely read error. The chain has TRBV7-2 and TRBJ1-1; TRBD1 matches 7 bases. With V trimmed by 7 bases and J by 11 bases, 16 bases remained unmatched. Germline CDR1 and CDR2: SGHTA and FQGNSA. CDR3 length equals 14 residues. CDR3 sequence reads: CASTRDSSLRRAFF. The CDR3 DNA follows: TGTGCCAGCACCCGGGACAGCTCACTACGAAGGGCTTTCTTT.

As regards this clonotype: The junction departs from germline at one end; a sequencing error may be responsible. The chain links TRBV18 to TRBJ2-3; 7 bases fit TRBD1. The germline gives CDR1 KGHSH, CDR2 LQKENI. This CDR3 contains 14 residues. CDR3 in amino acids: CASSPNAGTDTQCF. The CDR3 nucleotides are TGTGCCAGCTCACCAAACGCAGGGACAGATACGCAGTGTTTT. The full variable domain, rest sourced from reference TRBV18 and TRBJ2-3, is NAGVMQNPRHLVRRRGQEARLRCSPMKGHSHVYWYRQLPEEGLKFMVYLQKENIIDESGMPKERFSAEFPKEGPSILRIQQVVRGDSAAYFCASSPNAGTDTQCFGPGTRLTVL.

This clonotype was seen repeatedly, ten times or more. This chain joins TRBV12-3 or TRBV12-4 and TRBJ2-5; D unclear. This CDR3 spans 13 amino acids. Trimming took off 3 bases at V and 5 bases at J, with 10 bases between the two ends. CDR3 in amino acids: CASSFVNPETQYF. The CDR3, as DNA: TGTGCCAGCAGTTTTGTAAACCCGGAGACCCAGTACTTC.

This clonotype was seen many times. The chain links TRBV6-1 to TRBJ2-7; tentative D call: TRBD1 (5 bases). V was trimmed by 7 bases and J by 2 bases, leaving 9 bases between them. The CDR3 loop spans 12 amino acids. Germline CDR1 MNHNS, CDR2 SASEGT. The CDR3 nucleotides are TGTGCCAGCAATTCAGGGCCCTACGAGCAGTACTTC. Its translation is CASNSGPYEQYF.